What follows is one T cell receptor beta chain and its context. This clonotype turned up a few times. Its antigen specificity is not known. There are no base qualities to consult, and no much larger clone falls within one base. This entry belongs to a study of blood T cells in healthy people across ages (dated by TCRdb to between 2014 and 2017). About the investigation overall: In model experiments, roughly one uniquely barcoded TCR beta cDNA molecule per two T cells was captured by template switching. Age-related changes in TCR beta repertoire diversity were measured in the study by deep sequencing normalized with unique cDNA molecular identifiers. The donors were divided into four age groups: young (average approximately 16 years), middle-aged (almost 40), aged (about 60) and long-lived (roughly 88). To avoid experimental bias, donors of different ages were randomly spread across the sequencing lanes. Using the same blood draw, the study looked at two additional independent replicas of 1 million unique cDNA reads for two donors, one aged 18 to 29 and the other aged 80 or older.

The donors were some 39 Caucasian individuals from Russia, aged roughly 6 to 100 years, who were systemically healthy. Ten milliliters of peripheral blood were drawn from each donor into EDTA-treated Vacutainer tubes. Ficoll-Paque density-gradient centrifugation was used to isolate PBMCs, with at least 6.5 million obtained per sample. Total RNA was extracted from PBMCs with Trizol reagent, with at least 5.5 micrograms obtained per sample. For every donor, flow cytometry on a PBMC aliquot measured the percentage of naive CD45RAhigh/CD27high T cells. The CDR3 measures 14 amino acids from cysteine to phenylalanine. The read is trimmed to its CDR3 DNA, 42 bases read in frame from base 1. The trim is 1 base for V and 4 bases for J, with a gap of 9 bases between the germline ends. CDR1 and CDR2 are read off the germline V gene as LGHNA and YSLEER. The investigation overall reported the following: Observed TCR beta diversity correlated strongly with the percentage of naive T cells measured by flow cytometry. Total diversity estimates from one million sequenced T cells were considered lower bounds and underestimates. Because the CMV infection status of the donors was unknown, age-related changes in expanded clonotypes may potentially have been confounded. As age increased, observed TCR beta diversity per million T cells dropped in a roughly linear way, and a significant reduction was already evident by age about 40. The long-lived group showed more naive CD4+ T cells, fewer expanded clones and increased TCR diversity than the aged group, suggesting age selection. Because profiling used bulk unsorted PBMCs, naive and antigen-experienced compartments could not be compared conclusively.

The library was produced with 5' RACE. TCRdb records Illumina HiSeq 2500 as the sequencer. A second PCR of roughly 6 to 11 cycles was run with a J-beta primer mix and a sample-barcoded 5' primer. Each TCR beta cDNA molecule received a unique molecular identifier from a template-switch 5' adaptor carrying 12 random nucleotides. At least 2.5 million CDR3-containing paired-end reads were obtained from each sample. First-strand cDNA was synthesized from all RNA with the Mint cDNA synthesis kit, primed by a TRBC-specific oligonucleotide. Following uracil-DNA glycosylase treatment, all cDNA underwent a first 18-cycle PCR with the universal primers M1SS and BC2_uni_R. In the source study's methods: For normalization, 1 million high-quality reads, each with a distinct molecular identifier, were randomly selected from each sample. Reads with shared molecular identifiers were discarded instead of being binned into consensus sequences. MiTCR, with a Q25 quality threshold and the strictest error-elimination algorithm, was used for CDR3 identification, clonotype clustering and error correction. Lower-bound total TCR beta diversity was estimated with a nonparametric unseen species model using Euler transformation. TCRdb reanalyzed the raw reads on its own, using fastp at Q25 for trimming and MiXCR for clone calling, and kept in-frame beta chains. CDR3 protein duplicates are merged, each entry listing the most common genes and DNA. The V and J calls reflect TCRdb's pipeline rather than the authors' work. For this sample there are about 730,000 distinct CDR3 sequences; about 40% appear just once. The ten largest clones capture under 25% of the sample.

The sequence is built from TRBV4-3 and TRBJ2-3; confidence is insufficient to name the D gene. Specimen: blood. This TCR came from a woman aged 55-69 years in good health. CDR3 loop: CASSQVWGPDTQYF. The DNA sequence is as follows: TGCGCCAGCAGCCAAGTATGGGGTCCAGATACGCAGTATTTT.